This T cell receptor beta chain was recovered during a study of T cells in Graves' hyperthyroidism and ophthalmopathy. Study findings and constraints: It was a median about seven months before onset that the model predicted ophthalmopathy.

Amplification targeted TCR beta CDR3 regions from RNA transcripts. RT-PCR in the first round (using the HTBI primer set) targeted the TCR CDR3. TCRdb reprocessed the multiplex PCR reads via MiXCR and lists one record per CDR3 protein. The sample yields 200,000 to 250,000 distinct CDR3 sequences, about a sixth seen once. Germline loops: CDR1 MNHEY, CDR2 SVGEGT. The CDR3 is made up of 15 amino acids. The V segment lost 4 bases and the J segment 5 bases; nucleotides outside the gene matches: 4. This clonotype showed up many times. What it binds is unknown. This chain connects TRBV6-2 or TRBV6-3 to TRBJ2-1; 11 nucleotides match TRBD2. Specimen: blood. The clonotype originates from a woman younger than 30 with Graves' ophthalmopathy. The CDR3 region is CASSLTSGANNEQFF. CDR3 DNA sequence: TGTGCCAGCAGTTTGACTAGCGGGGCCAACAATGAGCAGTTCTTC.